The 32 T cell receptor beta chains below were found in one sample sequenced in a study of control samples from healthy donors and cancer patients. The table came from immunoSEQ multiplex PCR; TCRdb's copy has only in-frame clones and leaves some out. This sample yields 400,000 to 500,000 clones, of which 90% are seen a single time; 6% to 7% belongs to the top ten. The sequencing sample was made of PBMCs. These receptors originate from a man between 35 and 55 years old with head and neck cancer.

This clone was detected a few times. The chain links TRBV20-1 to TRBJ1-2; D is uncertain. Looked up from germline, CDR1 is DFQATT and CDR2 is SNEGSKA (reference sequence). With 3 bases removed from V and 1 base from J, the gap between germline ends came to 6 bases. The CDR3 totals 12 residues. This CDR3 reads CSASLGNYGYTF. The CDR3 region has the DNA TGCAGTGCTAGTCTCGGTAACTATGGCTACACCTTC.

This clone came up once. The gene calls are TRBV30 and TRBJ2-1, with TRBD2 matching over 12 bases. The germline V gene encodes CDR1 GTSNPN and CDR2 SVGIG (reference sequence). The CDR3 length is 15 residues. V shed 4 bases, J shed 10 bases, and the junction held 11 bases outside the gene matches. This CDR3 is CAWIWLAGGRGEQFF. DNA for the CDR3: TGTGCCTGGATTTGGCTAGCGGGAGGGCGGGGAGAGCAGTTCTTC.

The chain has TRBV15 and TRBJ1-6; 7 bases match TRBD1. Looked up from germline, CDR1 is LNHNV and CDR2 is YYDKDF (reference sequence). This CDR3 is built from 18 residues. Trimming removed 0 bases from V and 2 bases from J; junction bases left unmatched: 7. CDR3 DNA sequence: TGTGCCACCAGCAGAGAACAGGGGATGGTGGCCTATAATTCACCCCTCCACTTT. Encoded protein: CATSREQGMVAYNSPLHF.

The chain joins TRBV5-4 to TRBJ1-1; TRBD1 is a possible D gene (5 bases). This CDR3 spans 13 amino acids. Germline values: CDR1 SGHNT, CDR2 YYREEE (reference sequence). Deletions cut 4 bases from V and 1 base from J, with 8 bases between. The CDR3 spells CASSPGGNTEAFF. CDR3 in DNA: TGTGCCAGCAGCCCCGGGGGGAACACTGAAGCTTTCTTT.

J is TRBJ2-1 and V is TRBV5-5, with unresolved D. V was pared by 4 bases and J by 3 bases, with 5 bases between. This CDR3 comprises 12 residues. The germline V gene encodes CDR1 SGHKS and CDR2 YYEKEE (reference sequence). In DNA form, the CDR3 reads TGTGCCAGCAGCGCTGGCTACAATGAGCAGTTCTTC. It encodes CASSAGYNEQFF.

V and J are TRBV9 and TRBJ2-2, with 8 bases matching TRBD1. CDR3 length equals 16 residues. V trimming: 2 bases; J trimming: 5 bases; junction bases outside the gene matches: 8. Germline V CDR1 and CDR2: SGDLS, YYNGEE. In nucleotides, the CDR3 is TGTGCCAGCAGCGTTACCGGGACAGGAGTTACCGGGGAGCTGTTTTTT. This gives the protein CASSVTGTGVTGELFF. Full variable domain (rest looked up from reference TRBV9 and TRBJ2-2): DSGVTQTPKHLITATGQRVTLRCSPRSGDLSVYWYQQSLDQGLQFLIQYYNGEERAKGNILERFSAQQFPDLHSELNLSSLELGDSALYFCASSVTGTGVTGELFFGEGSRLTVL.

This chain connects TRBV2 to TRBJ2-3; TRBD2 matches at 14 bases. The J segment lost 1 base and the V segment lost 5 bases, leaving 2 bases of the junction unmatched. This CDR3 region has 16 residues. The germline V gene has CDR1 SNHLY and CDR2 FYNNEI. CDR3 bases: TGTGCCAGCAGTATGGGACTAGCGGGGGGCACAGATACGCAGTATTTT. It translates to CASSMGLAGGTDTQYF.

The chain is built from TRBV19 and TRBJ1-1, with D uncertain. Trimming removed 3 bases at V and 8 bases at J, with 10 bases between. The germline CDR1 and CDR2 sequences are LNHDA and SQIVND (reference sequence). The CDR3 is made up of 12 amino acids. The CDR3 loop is CASSIGGVEAFF. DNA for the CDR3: TGTGCCAGTAGTATTGGCGGGGTGGAAGCTTTCTTT.

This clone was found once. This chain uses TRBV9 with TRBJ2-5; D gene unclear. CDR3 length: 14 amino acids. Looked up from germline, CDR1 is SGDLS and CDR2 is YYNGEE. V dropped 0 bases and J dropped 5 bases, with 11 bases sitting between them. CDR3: CASSVGLGGETQYF. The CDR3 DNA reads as TGTGCCAGCAGCGTAGGCCTGGGCGGCGAGACCCAGTACTTC.

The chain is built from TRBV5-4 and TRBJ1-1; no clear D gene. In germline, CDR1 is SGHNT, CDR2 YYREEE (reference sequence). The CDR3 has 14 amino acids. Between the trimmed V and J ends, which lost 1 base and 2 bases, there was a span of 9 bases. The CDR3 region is CASSLKQINTEAFF. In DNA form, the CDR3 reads TGTGCCAGCAGCTTGAAACAGATTAACACTGAAGCTTTCTTT.

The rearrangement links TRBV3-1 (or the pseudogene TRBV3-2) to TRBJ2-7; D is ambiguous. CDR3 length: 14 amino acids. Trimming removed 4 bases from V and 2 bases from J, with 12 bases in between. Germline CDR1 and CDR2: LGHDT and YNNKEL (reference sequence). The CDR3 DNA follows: TGTGCCAGCAGCCGCGTCGGACCACCCTACGAGCAGTACTTC. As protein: CASSRVGPPYEQYF.

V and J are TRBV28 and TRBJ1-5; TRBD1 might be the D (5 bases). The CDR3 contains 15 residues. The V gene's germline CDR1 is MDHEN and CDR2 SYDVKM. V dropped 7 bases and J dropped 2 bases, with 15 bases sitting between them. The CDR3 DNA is TGTGCCAGCACCCCCGGGGGGGGACGCAATCAGCCCCAGCATTTT. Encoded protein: CASTPGGGRNQPQHF.

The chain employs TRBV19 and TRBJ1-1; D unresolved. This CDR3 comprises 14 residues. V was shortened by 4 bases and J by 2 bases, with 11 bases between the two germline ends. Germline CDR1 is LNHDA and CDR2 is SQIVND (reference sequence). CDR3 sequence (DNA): TGTGCCAGTAGTACCGAGGGAGGTAACACTGAAGCTTTCTTT. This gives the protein CASSTEGGNTEAFF.

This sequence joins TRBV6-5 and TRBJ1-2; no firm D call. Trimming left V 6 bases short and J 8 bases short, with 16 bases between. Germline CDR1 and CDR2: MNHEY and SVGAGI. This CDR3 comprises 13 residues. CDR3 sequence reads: CASSYPSGVGYTF. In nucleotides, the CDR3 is TGTGCCAGCAGCTACCCCTCTGGGGTAGGCTACACCTTC.

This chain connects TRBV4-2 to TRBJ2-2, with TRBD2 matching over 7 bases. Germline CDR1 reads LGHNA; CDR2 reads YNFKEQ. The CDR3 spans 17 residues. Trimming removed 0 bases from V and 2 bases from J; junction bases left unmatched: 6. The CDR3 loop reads CASSQDLLAVNTGELFF. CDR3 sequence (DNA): TGTGCCAGCAGCCAAGATCTCCTAGCGGTTAACACCGGGGAGCTGTTTTTT.

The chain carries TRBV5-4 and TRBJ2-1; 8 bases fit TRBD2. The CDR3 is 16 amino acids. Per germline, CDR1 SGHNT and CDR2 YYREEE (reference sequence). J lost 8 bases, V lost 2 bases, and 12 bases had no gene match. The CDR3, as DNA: TGTGCCAGCAGCTTTATTATGGGACTAGGGGTAGATGAGCAGTTCTTC. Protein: CASSFIMGLGVDEQFF.

CDR3 sequence reads: CASSRGTGRDGYTF. The CDR3 DNA reads as TGTGCCAGCAGCCGCGGGACAGGCAGAGATGGCTACACCTTC. The chain links TRBV3-1 (or the pseudogene TRBV3-2) to TRBJ1-2; 8 bases agree with TRBD1. The V segment lost 4 bases and the J segment 6 bases; nucleotides outside the gene matches: 7. In germline, CDR1 is LGHDT, CDR2 YNNKEL (reference sequence). The CDR3 length is 14 residues.

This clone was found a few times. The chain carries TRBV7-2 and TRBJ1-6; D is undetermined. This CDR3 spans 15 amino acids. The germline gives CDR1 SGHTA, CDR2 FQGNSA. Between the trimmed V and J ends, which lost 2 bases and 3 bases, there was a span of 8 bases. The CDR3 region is CASSLPGFYNSPLHF. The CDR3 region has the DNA TGTGCCAGCAGCTTACCAGGTTTCTATAATTCACCCCTCCACTTT.

The chain's CDR3 is CASSLIAGLGYTF. In DNA, the CDR3 is TGTGCCAGCAGCCTAATCGCAGGGTTGGGCTACACCTTC. V is TRBV5-4 and J is TRBJ1-2; D perhaps matches TRBD1 (5 bases). CDR3 length equals 13 residues. V shed 4 bases and J shed 8 bases, with 15 bases lying between them. Germline V gene sequence: CDR1 SGHNT, CDR2 YYREEE (reference sequence). Together with reference TRBV5-4 and TRBJ1-2, the CDR3 gives the full variable domain: ETGVTQSPTHLIKTRGQQVTLRCSSQSGHNTVSWYQQALGQGPQFIFQYYREEENGRGNFPPRFSGLQFPNYSSELNVNALELDDSALYLCASSLIAGLGYTFGSGTRLTVV.

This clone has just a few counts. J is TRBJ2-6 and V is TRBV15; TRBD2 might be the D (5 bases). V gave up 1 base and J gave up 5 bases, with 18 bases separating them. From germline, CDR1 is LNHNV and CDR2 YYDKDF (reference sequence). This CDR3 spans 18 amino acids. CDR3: CATSRGSQAGGRANVLTF. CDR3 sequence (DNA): TGTGCCACCAGCAGAGGCTCCCAGGCGGGTGGTAGGGCCAACGTCCTGACTTTC. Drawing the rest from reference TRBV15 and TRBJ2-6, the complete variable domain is DAMVIQNPRYQVTQFGKPVTLSCSQTLNHNVMYWYQQKSSQAPKLLFHYYDKDFNNEADTPDNFQSRRPNTSFCFLDIRSPGLGDTAMYLCATSRGSQAGGRANVLTFGAGSRLTVL.

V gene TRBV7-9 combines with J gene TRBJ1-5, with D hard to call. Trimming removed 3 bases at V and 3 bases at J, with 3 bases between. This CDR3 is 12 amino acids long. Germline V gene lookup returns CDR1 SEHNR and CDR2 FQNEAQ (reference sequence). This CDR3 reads CASSLVNQPQHF. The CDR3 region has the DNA TGTGCCAGCAGCTTGGTCAATCAGCCCCAGCATTTT.

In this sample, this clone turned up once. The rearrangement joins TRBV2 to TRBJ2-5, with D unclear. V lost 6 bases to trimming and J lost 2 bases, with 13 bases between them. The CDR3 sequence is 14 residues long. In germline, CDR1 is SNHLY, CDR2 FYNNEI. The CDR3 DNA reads TGTGCCAGCAGCCCTGTTGGGATACAAGAGACCCAGTACTTC. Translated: CASSPVGIQETQYF.

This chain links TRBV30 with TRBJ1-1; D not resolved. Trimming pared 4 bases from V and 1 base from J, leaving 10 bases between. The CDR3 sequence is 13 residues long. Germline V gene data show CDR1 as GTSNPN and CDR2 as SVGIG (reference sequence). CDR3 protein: CAWIGQPNTEAFF. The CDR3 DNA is TGTGCCTGGATCGGGCAGCCGAACACTGAAGCTTTCTTT.

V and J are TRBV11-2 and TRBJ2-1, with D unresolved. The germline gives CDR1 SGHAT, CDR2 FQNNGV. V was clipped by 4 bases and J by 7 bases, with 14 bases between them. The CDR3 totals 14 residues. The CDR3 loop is CASSSQRLGNEQFF. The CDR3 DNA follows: TGTGCCAGCAGCTCCCAGCGTCTGGGGAATGAGCAGTTCTTC.

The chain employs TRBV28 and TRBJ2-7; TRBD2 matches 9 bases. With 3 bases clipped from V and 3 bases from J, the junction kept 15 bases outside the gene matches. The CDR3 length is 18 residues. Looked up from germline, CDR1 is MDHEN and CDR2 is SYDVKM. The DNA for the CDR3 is TGTGCCAGCAGTTTGTTGGTAGCGGGGGCCGGGGGAAACTACGAGCAGTACTTC. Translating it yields CASSLLVAGAGGNYEQYF.

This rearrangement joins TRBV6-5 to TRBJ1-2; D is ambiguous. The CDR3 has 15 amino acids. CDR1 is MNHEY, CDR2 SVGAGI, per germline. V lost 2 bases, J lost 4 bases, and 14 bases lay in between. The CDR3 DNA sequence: TGTGCCAGCAGTTACAAAGGCAGAGGAAGCTATGGCTACACCTTC. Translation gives CASSYKGRGSYGYTF.

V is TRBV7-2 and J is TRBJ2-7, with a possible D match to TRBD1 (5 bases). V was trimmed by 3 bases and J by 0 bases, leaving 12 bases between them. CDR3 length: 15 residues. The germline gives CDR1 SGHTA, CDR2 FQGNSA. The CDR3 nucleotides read TGTGCCAGCAGCTTCGACAGAACGATCTCCTACGAGCAGTACTTC. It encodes CASSFDRTISYEQYF.

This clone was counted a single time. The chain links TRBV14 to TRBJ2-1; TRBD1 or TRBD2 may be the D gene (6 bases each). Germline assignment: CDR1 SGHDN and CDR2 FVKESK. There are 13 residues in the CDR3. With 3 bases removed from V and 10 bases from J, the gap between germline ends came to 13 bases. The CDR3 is CASSHMRGDEQFF. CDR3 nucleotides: TGTGCCAGCAGCCATATGAGGGGGGACGAGCAGTTCTTC.

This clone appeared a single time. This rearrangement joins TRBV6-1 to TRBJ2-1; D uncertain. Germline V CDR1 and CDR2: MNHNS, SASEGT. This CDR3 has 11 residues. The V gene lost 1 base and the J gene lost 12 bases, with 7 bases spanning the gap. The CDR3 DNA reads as TGTGCCAGCAGTGAAGGAGGAAGGCAGTTCTTC. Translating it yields CASSEGGRQFF.

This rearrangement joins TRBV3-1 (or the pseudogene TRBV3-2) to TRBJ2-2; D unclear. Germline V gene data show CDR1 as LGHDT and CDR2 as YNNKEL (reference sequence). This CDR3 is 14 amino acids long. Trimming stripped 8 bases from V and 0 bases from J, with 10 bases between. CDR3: CASQLETNTGELFF. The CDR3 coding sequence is TGTGCCAGCCAGCTGGAAACGAACACCGGGGAGCTGTTTTTT.

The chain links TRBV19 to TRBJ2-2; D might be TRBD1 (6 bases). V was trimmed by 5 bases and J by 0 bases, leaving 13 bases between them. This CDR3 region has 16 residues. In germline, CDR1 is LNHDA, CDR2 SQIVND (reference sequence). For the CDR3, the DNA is TGTGCCAGTAGTCATGGGGGCCCTACGAACACCGGGGAGCTGTTTTTT. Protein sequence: CASSHGGPTNTGELFF.

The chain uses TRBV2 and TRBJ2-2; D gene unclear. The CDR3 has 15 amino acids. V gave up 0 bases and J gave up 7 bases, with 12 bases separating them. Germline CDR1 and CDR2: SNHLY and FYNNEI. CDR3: CASSEAYGVGGELFF. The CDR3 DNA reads TGTGCCAGCAGTGAAGCGTATGGGGTAGGCGGGGAGCTGTTTTTT.